The rows below give T cell receptor beta chains drawn from one sample of a study of T cell changes during pregnancy in multiple sclerosis. Clones were sequenced by immunoSEQ multiplex PCR, and TCRdb holds only the in-frame ones, with some missing. The sample records about 46,000 clones, about 91% being singletons. The sample was CD8+ T cells from peripheral blood mononuclear cells, taken after pregnancy. The receptors stem from a female donor with multiple sclerosis, enrolled in a pregnancy study. Both conserved end residues are trimmed from each CDR3. Only part of the rows carry a size: once, few, many, or a class if the clone is expanded.

size,J,V,CDR3
once,TRBJ1-1,TRBV10-3,AISETNGQSEAF
NA,TRBJ2-3,TRBV27,ASSGGVRDTQY
NA,TRBJ2-7,TRBV30,ASSASGVIYEQY
NA,TRBJ2-5,TRBV6-1,ASSEALPGTGQETQY
NA,TRBJ2-1,TRBV11-3,ASSTRGHNEQF
NA,TRBJ2-1,TRBV29-1,SACQEIAENYNEQF
NA,TRBJ2-1,TRBV25-1,ASSEPGGQLEQF
medium-sized,TRBJ1-1,TRBV5-5,ASSFLPNTEAF
NA,TRBJ1-5,TRBV7-9,ASSLGREPQH
once,TRBJ2-1,TRBV7-2,ASSLGLAGNEQF
NA,TRBJ1-4,TRBV19,ASTADRWNEKLF
once,TRBJ1-2,TRBV7-3,ASSSNINYGYT
NA,TRBJ2-7,TRBV11-2,ASSLGGTTFREQY
NA,TRBJ1-1,TRBV29-1,SVDPGQGRTEAF
NA,TRBJ1-1,TRBV7-3,ASSLSPGGTEAF
NA,TRBJ2-7,TRBV28,ASNNPGHGYYEQY